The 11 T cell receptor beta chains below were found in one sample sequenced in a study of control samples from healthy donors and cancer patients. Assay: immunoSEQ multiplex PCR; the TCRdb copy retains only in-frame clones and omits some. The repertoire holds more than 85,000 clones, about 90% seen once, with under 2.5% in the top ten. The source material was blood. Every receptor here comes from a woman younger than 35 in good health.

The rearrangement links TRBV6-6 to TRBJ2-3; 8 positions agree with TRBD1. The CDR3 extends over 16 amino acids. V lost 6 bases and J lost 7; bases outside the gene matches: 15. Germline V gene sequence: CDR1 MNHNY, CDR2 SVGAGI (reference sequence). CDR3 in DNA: TGTGCCAGCAGCCCACACCCGGGACAGGATCCTCATACGCAGTATTTT. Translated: CASSPHPGQDPHTQYF.

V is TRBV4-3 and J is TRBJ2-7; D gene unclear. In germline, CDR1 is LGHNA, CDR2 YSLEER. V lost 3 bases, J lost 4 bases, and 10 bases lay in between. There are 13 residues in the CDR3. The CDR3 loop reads CASSQGLGYEQYF. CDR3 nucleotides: TGCGCCAGCAGCCAGGGTTTGGGGTACGAGCAGTACTTC.

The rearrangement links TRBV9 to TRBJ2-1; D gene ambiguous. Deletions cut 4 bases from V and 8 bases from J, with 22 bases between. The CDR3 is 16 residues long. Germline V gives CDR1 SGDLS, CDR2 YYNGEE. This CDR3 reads CASSPPAFRARDEQFF. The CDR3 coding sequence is TGTGCCAGCAGCCCCCCAGCGTTTAGGGCTAGGGATGAGCAGTTCTTC.

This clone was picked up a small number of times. The CDR3 here is CASRSDRLSNQPQHF. In DNA, the CDR3 is TGTGCCAGCAGATCGGACAGACTTAGCAATCAGCCCCAGCATTTT. V gene TRBV6-6 combines with J gene TRBJ1-5, with a weak D call TRBD1 (6 bases). The V and J ends lost 6 bases and 0 bases respectively, with 12 bases between them. The CDR3 loop spans 15 amino acids. Germline CDR1 MNHNY, CDR2 SVGAGI (reference sequence).

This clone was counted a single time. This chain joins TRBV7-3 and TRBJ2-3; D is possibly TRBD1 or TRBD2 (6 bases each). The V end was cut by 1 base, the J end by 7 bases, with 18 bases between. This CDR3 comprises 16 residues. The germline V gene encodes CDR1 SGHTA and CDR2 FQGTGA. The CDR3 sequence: CASSLNAGGGGNTQYF. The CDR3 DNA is TGTGCCAGCAGCTTAAATGCCGGGGGCGGTGGAAATACGCAGTATTTT. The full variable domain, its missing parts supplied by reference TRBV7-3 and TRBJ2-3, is GAGVSQTPSNKVTEKGKYVELRCDPISGHTALYWYRQSLGQGPEFLIYFQGTGAADDSGLPNDRFFAVRPEGSVSTLKIQRTERGDSAVYLCASSLNAGGGGNTQYFGPGTRLTVL.

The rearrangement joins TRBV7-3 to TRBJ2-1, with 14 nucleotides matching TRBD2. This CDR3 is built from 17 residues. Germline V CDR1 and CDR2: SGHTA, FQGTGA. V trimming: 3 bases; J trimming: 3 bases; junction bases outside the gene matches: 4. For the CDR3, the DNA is TGTGCCAGCAGCTTCGGGACTAGCGGGAGAATCTACAATGAGCAGTTCTTC. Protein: CASSFGTSGRIYNEQFF.

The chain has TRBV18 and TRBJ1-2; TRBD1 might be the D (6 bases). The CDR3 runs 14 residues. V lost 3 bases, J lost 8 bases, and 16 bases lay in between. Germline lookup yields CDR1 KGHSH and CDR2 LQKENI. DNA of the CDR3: TGTGCCAGCTCACCGGGTTCTCAGGGGCGCGGCTACACCTTC. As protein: CASSPGSQGRGYTF.

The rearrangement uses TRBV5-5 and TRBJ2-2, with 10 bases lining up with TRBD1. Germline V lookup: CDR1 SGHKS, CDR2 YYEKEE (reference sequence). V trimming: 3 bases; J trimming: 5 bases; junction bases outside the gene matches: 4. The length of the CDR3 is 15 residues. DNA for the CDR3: TGTGCCAGCAGCTCAGGGACAGGGGAGACCGGGGAGCTGTTTTTT. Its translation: CASSSGTGETGELFF.

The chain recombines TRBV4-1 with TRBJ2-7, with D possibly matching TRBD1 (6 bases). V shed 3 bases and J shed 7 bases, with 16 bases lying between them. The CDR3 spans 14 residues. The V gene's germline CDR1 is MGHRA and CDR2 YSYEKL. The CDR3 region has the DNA TGCGCCAGCAGCCACTACTCTACCACAGGGGAGCAGTACTTC. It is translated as CASSHYSTTGEQYF.

The CDR3: CSVGGPIGELFF. CDR3 bases: TGCAGCGTTGGAGGGCCTATCGGGGAGCTGTTTTTT. The V gene is TRBV29-1, the J gene TRBJ2-2, with D perhaps TRBD2 (5 bases). The CDR3 is made up of 12 amino acids. V lost 4 bases and J lost 7, with 10 bases in between. Per the germline V gene, CDR1 is SQVTM and CDR2 is ANQGSEA.

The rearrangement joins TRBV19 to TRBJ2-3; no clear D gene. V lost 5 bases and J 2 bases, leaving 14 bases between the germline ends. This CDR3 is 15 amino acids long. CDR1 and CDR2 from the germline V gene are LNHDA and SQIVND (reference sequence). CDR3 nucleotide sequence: TGTGCCAGTAGTTTTCGTGGCGGCCTCACAGATACGCAGTATTTT. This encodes CASSFRGGLTDTQYF. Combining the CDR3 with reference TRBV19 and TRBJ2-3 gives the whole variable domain DGGITQSPKYLFRKEGQNVTLSCEQNLNHDAMYWYRQDPGQGLRLIYYSQIVNDFQKGDIAEGYSVSREKKESFPLTVTSAQKNPTAFYLCASSFRGGLTDTQYFGPGTRLTVL.